This entry lists 15 T cell receptor beta chains sequenced from one sample in a study of beta chain features in type 1 diabetes. Since all of the isolated RNA was reverse transcribed, expressed TCRB transcripts were what got sequenced. Produced via immunoSEQ multiplex PCR; TCRdb's table is partial and in-frame only. The sample includes about 260,000 clones, about 70% of them seen just once. The sample taken for sequencing was naive CD4+ T cells from blood. These receptor sequences come from a man aged 25-45 years in good health.

The chain employs TRBV29-1 and TRBJ2-5; D gene uncertain. The CDR3 is 12 amino acids. Between the trimmed V and J ends, which lost 4 bases and 2 bases, there was a span of 8 bases. CDR1 and CDR2 (germline): SQVTM, ANQGSEA. DNA of the CDR3: TGCAGCGTTGGGCCATATCAAGAGACCCAGTACTTC. Translated, it gives CSVGPYQETQYF.

The V and J genes are TRBV30 and TRBJ2-6; no clear D gene. Germline CDR1 and CDR2: GTSNPN and SVGIG (reference sequence). V was shortened by 2 bases and J by 1 base, with 6 bases between the two germline ends. CDR3 size: 14 residues. The DNA for the CDR3 is TGTGCCTGGAGTACTACGTCTGGGGCCAACGTCCTGACTTTC. Protein sequence: CAWSTTSGANVLTF.

The J gene is TRBJ2-7, the V gene TRBV9, with D perhaps given as TRBD1 or TRBD2 (5 bases each). Germline V gene lookup returns CDR1 SGDLS and CDR2 YYNGEE. Trimming pared 4 bases from V and 0 bases from J, leaving 11 bases between. There are 14 residues in the CDR3. For the CDR3, the DNA is TGTGCCAGCAGCCTGGGGGAATACTCCTACGAGCAGTACTTC. Translated: CASSLGEYSYEQYF.

The chain has TRBV4-3 and TRBJ2-1; tentative D call: TRBD2 (5 bases). Germline assignment: CDR1 LGHNA and CDR2 YSLEER. This CDR3 is built from 14 residues. V was clipped by 0 bases and J by 5 bases, with 8 bases between them. For the CDR3, the DNA is TGCGCCAGCAGCCAAGATACGGGAAACAATGAGCAGTTCTTC. It translates to CASSQDTGNNEQFF.

V is TRBV30 and J is TRBJ1-2, with 7 positions matching TRBD1. Germline V gene data show CDR1 as GTSNPN and CDR2 as SVGIG (reference sequence). The CDR3 has 14 amino acids. With V trimmed by 5 bases and J by 3 bases, 9 bases remained unmatched. Here the CDR3 reads CAWVETGSYYGYTF. CDR3 coding DNA: TGTGCCTGGGTGGAGACAGGGAGCTACTATGGCTACACCTTC.

The V call is TRBV2, the J call TRBJ2-3; 9 nucleotides match TRBD1. The V gene's germline CDR1 is SNHLY and CDR2 FYNNEI. Germline trimming cut 3 bases from V and 4 bases from J; bases unmatched to any gene: 2. The CDR3 loop spans 14 amino acids. In DNA, the CDR3 is TGTGCCAGCAGTGACAGGACAGGGGCAGATACGCAGTATTTT. It codes for CASSDRTGADTQYF.

The chain uses TRBV6-5 and TRBJ2-5, with 10 positions matching TRBD1. After removal of 6 bases from V and 1 base from J, the junction contained 2 bases not matched to a gene. The CDR3 is made up of 14 amino acids. CDR1 is MNHEY, CDR2 SVGAGI, per germline. CDR3 bases: TGTGCCAGCAGGGGGGACAGGGGCCAAGAGACCCAGTACTTC. It specifies CASRGDRGQETQYF.

The rearrangement links TRBV15 to TRBJ1-2; D not resolved. CDR3 length: 14 amino acids. CDR1 and CDR2 (germline): LNHNV, YYDKDF (reference sequence). With 4 bases removed from V and 7 bases from J, the gap between germline ends came to 16 bases. The CDR3 reads CATSTFLGAGGYTF. In nucleotides, the CDR3 is TGTGCCACCAGCACCTTCTTGGGCGCCGGTGGCTACACCTTC.

This chain links TRBV18 with TRBJ2-1; tentative D call: TRBD1 (6 bases). V gave up 6 bases and J gave up 3 bases, with 12 bases separating them. Germline CDR1 KGHSH, CDR2 LQKENI. This CDR3 region has 14 residues. The CDR3 sequence: CASSQNRDYNEQFF. CDR3 DNA: TGTGCCAGCTCCCAGAACAGGGACTACAATGAGCAGTTCTTC.

The chain recombines TRBV7-9 with TRBJ2-6; D is uncertain. The CDR3 loop spans 12 amino acids. The germline V and J ends were trimmed by 6 bases and 13 bases, with 13 bases remaining between them. Germline V gene sequence: CDR1 SEHNR, CDR2 FQNEAQ (reference sequence). The CDR3 protein is CASSQRIGVLTF. As DNA, the CDR3 is TGTGCCAGCAGTCAAAGAATCGGGGTCCTGACTTTC.

This chain uses TRBV30 with TRBJ2-3; 9 nucleotides agree with TRBD1. The V gene end was trimmed by 6 bases and the J gene end by 6 bases; junction bases not matched to a gene: 7. CDR3 length: 13 amino acids. CDR1 is GTSNPN, CDR2 SVGIG, per germline (reference sequence). CDR3 sequence: CACNRGLTDTQYF. CDR3 sequence (DNA): TGTGCCTGCAACAGGGGGCTTACCGATACGCAGTATTTT.

The chain carries TRBV7-9 and TRBJ2-1; 8 bases line up with TRBD2. From germline, CDR1 is SEHNR and CDR2 FQNEAQ (reference sequence). The CDR3 extends over 15 amino acids. V shed 3 bases, J shed 6 bases, and the junction held 7 bases outside the gene matches. CDR3 in DNA: TGTGCCAGCAGCTTGGACGGACTAGCTGGCAATGAGCAGTTCTTC. Translated: CASSLDGLAGNEQFF. Complete variable domain (other parts from reference TRBV7-9 and TRBJ2-1): DTGVSQNPRHKITKRGQNVTFRCDPISEHNRLYWYRQTLGQGPEFLTYFQNEAQLEKSRLLSDRFSAERPKGSFSTLEIQRTEQGDSAMYLCASSLDGLAGNEQFFGPGTRLTVL.

The genes are TRBV30 and TRBJ2-7, with D maybe TRBD2 (7 bases). The CDR3 sequence is 14 residues long. The germline V and J ends were trimmed by 7 bases and 6 bases, with 22 bases remaining between them. Germline lookup yields CDR1 GTSNPN and CDR2 SVGIG (reference sequence). The CDR3 DNA reads TGTGCCTCACAGCGGGACAATACTAATAGCGAGCAGTACTTC. Residues: CASQRDNTNSEQYF.

This clone showed up just a few times. The chain couples TRBV30 to TRBJ1-5; D is perhaps TRBD1 (5 bases). Germline CDR1 is GTSNPN and CDR2 is SVGIG (reference sequence). The length of the CDR3 is 14 residues. V lost 2 bases and J 9 bases, leaving 17 bases between the germline ends. The CDR3 DNA sequence: TGTGCCTGGAGTCCGGGGCCCGCCCGGCGGCCCCAGCATTTT. Protein: CAWSPGPARRPQHF. The entire variable domain, with the rest obtained from reference TRBV30 and TRBJ1-5, is as follows: SQTIHQWPATLVQPVGSPLSLECTVEGTSNPNLYWYRQAAGRGLQLLFYSVGIGQISSEVPQNLSASRPQDRQFILSSKKLLLSDSGFYLCAWSPGPARRPQHFGDGTRLSIL.

Points on this clone: Different DNA sequences within this sample yield the same CDR3. This chain connects TRBV15 to TRBJ2-5; no clear D. Germline V gene lookup returns CDR1 LNHNV and CDR2 YYDKDF (reference sequence). CDR3 length equals 14 residues. The V gene lost 3 bases and the J gene lost 1 base, with 9 bases spanning the gap. The CDR3 loop is CATSRGLSQETQYF. CDR3 coding DNA: TGTGCCACCAGCAGGGGGTTGTCCCAAGAGACCCAGTACTTC.